A selection of T cell receptor beta chains follows, all from one sample in a study of PD-1 blockade in classical Hodgkin lymphoma. Measured with immunoSEQ multiplex PCR; TCRdb has only the in-frame clones, and not every one. Of approximately 25,000 clones listed, less than 90% are singletons. The specimen comprised CD4+ T cells from blood, sampled at baseline. The source is a human donor with classical Hodgkin lymphoma. Each CDR3 is given with its conserved first and last residue. Each record gives: V gene, clone size, J gene, D gene, CDR3 DNA, CDR3 protein. The D gene is left open where the match is weak. Not all rows give a size; the values are once, few, many and, for expanded clones, a class.

>TRBV12-5|-|TRBJ2-7|-
TGTGCTAGTGGACCGCTCACCCGGACAGTTAATTCCTACGAGCAGTACTTC
CASGPLTRTVNSYEQYF
>TRBV2|-|TRBJ2-7|TRBD2
TGTGCCACAAGCGGGGACTCCTACGAGCAGTACTTC
CATSGDSYEQYF
>TRBV18|-|TRBJ1-1|-
TGTGCCAGCTCCCGTGGACAGCAGACCACTGAAGCTTTCTTT
CASSRGQQTTEAFF
>TRBV7-9|-|TRBJ1-6|-
TGTGCCAGCAGCTTAGAATATTCACCCCTCCACTTT
CASSLEYSPLHF
>TRBV7-2|-|TRBJ2-3|-
TGTGCCAGCAGCTCTTCTTTAACAGATACGCAGTATTTT
CASSSSLTDTQYF
>TRBV5-1|-|TRBJ2-2|-
TGCGCCAGCAGCTTGGGGACTACGAACACCGGGGAGCTGTTTTTT
CASSLGTTNTGELFF
>TRBV18|-|TRBJ2-5|-
TGTGCCAGCTCAGATCAAGAGACCCAGTACTTC
CASSDQETQYF
>TRBV6-5|-|TRBJ1-2|-
TGTGCCAGCAGACCTAATTACAGTCCTAACTATGGCTACACCTTC
CASRPNYSPNYGYTF
>TRBV25-1|-|TRBJ2-5|-
TGTGCCAGCTCCCTAGGGGGTCGAGAGACCCAGTACTTC
CASSLGGRETQYF
>TRBV6-1|-|TRBJ2-7|TRBD1
TGTGCCAGCAGTGCCCGGGACAGCAGCTCCTACGAGCAGTACTTC
CASSARDSSSYEQYF
>TRBV19|-|TRBJ1-4|-
TGTGCCAGTAACGGCAGGGCGGAGGAAAAACTGTTTTTT
CASNGRAEEKLFF
>TRBV19|-|TRBJ1-1|TRBD1
TGTGCCAGTAGTGAGGGGGCCCGGACTGAAGCTTTCTTT
CASSEGARTEAFF
>TRBV18|-|TRBJ1-1|-
TGTGCCAGCTCACCACAGGGCATGAACACTGAAGCTTTCTTT
CASSPQGMNTEAFF
>TRBV10-3|-|TRBJ2-7|TRBD2
TGTGCCATCAATGCGGGGACTAGCGGGGGTTACTCCTACGAGCAGTACTTC
CAINAGTSGGYSYEQYF
>TRBV29-1|-|TRBJ2-1|TRBD1
TGCAGCGTTGATACAGGGGGCGGGGGAAATGAGCAGTTCTTC
CSVDTGGGGNEQFF
>TRBV21-1|-|TRBJ2-1|-
TGTGCCAGCAGCACAGGACAACAGATTTACAATGAGCAGTTCTTC
CASSTGQQIYNEQFF
>TRBV5-1|-|TRBJ2-2|-
TGCGCCAGCAGCCCGGACGGTAACACCGGGGAGCTGTTTTTT
CASSPDGNTGELFF
>TRBV7-3|-|TRBJ2-7|TRBD2
TGTGCCAGCAGCTCGACTAGCGGGGGGGCATACGAGCAGTACTTC
CASSSTSGGAYEQYF
>TRBV19|-|TRBJ1-2|TRBD1
TGTGCCAGTAGTATTTCCGGGACAGGGGACTATGGCTACACCTTC
CASSISGTGDYGYTF
>TRBV9|-|TRBJ2-7|-
TGTGCCAGCAGCGTAGATCCTAACTCCTACGAGCAGTACTTC
CASSVDPNSYEQYF
>TRBV7-3|-|TRBJ1-6|-
TGTGCCAGCAGCTTACAATCGGATTCACCCCTCCACTTT
CASSLQSDSPLHF
>TRBV10-3|-|TRBJ2-7|TRBD2
TGTGCCATGGGGTTTGGGACGGGGAGGGTCGAGCAGTACTTC
CAMGFGTGRVEQYF
>TRBV5-8|-|TRBJ2-3|-
TGTGCCAGCCCCGCTCGAGGCACAGATACGCAGTATTTT
CASPARGTDTQYF
>TRBV7-2|-|TRBJ2-3|-
TGTGCCAGCAGCTCCCTGGGCAGGCCAAGCACAGATACGCAGTATTTT
CASSSLGRPSTDTQYF
>TRBV7-3|-|TRBJ2-5|TRBD2
TGTGCCAGCAGCTTAAACGGACTAGCGGGGCTCCCAGAGACCCAGTACTTC
CASSLNGLAGLPETQYF
>TRBV7-8|-|TRBJ1-1|-
TGTGCCAGCAGCCCCGGGGTGGAGGGAGGAACTGAAGCTTTCTTT
CASSPGVEGGTEAFF
>TRBV4-3|-|TRBJ1-1|TRBD1
TGCGCCAGCAGTCCGGGACAGGGACTTGAAGCTTTCTTT
CASSPGQGLEAFF
>TRBV6-4|-|TRBJ1-1|TRBD1
TGTGCCAGCAGGCCAACAGGGGAAAACACTGAAGCTTTCTTT
CASRPTGENTEAFF
>TRBV7-8|-|TRBJ2-7|TRBD2
TGTGCCAGCAAGGTGCGGGGGGGTTTGGGCGAGCAGTACTTC
CASKVRGGLGEQYF
>TRBV7-7|-|TRBJ2-5|TRBD2
TGTGCCAGCAGCCTGGGACTAGCGGGGACTCAAGAGACCCAGTACTTC
CASSLGLAGTQETQYF
>TRBV5-1|-|TRBJ1-2|-
TGCGCCAGCAGCTTGGTCCAAGCCGGCTATGGCTACACCTTC
CASSLVQAGYGYTF
>TRBV13|-|TRBJ2-1|TRBD2
TGTGCCAGCAGCCCACCAGCCATTAGCGGGGGGTACAATGAGCAGTTCTTC
CASSPPAISGGYNEQFF
>TRBV7-2|few|TRBJ1-3|-
TGTGCCAGCAGCTTAGAGTATTCTCGGAGAAACACCATATATTTT
CASSLEYSRRNTIYF
>TRBV4-2|-|TRBJ2-3|TRBD1
TGTGCCAGCAGCCAAGGGACGGGACAGGGGGCTTCGGATACGCAGTATTTT
CASSQGTGQGASDTQYF
>TRBV6-5|few|TRBJ1-5|-
TGTGCCAGCAGTTCGAGACAGGACCAGCCCCAGCATTTT
CASSSRQDQPQHF
>TRBV18|few|TRBJ1-5|-
TGTGCCAGCTCACCACCGCAGGCGGCAGCTTCTATCCAGCCCCAGCATTTT
CASSPPQAAASIQPQHF
>TRBV11-2|once|TRBJ1-1|TRBD1
TGTGCCAGCAGCTTAGACCGCGGAGGGGGCGCAAGGACTGAAGCTTTCTTT
CASSLDRGGGARTEAFF
>TRBV5-4|-|TRBJ2-5|TRBD2
TGTGCCAGCAGCTCCCAGCGGGGGGCATCGCAAGAGACCCAGTACTTC
CASSSQRGASQETQYF
>TRBV7-3|-|TRBJ2-1|TRBD2
TGTGCCAGCAGCTTAGCACCTTATGGGACTACCTCCTCCTACAATGAGCAGTTCTTC
CASSLAPYGTTSSYNEQFF
>TRBV27|-|TRBJ1-5|TRBD1
TGTGCCAGGAGACAGGGGAATCAGCCCCAGCATTTT
CARRQGNQPQHF
>TRBV27|-|TRBJ2-7|TRBD1
TGTGCCAGCAGCCGTGACAGGGACGACGAGCAGTACTTC
CASSRDRDDEQYF
>TRBV5-1|once|TRBJ2-5|-
TGCGCCAGCAGCTTGGCAGCCTACGGAGGAGAGACCCAGTACTTC
CASSLAAYGGETQYF
>TRBV5-6|-|TRBJ1-3|TRBD1
TGTGCCAGCAGCTTCACAGGGGTCTACTCTGGAAACACCATATATTTT
CASSFTGVYSGNTIYF
>TRBV6-9|-|TRBJ1-1|-
TGTGCCAGCAGTTCCCATTTGAACCTCGTAAATATGAACACTGAAGCTTTCTTT
CASSSHLNLVNMNTEAFF
>TRBV30|-|TRBJ1-1|-
TGTGCCTGTTGGGGGATGAACACTGAAGCTTTCTTT
CACWGMNTEAFF
>TRBV2|few|TRBJ1-2|-
TGTGCCAGCAGTGAACAACAGAGCAGCTATGGCTACACCTTC
CASSEQQSSYGYTF
>TRBV10-3|-|TRBJ2-1|TRBD2
TGTGCCATCAGTAGCGGGGGGGCTAGTGAGCAGTTCTTC
CAISSGGASEQFF
>TRBV29-1|-|TRBJ1-2|-
TGCAGCGTTGGAGGCGGCGGGTATGGCTACACCTTC
CSVGGGGYGYTF